This TCR beta chain stems from a study of blood T cell repertoires in COVID-19. Study details: Specimens from acute and convalescent COVID-19 originated in the United States, Italy and Spain. The cDNA or gDNA used as material had been derived from T cells, B-cell-depleted T cells, or PBMCs.

Germline V gene data show CDR1 as MDHEN and CDR2 as SYDVKM. The germline V and J ends were trimmed by 6 bases and 5 bases, with 23 bases remaining between them. CDR3 length equals 18 residues. The data were produced by immunoSEQ multiplex PCR, yet TCRdb's version contains in-frame clones alone and is incomplete. The table lists just under 150,000 clones, around four fifths of them singletons. The chain carries TRBV28 and TRBJ1-6; D uncertain. Material: peripheral blood. The source of this sequence is a human donor in a cohort sampled during active COVID-19. Here the CDR3 reads CASSRPGETRRDNSPLHF. As DNA, the CDR3 is TGTGCCAGCAGCCGACCCGGGGAGACCAGGAGAGATAATTCACCCCTCCACTTT.